These 10 T cell receptor beta chains originate from one sample sequenced in a study of shared clonotypes between healthy human individuals. The repertoire was sequenced with immunoSEQ multiplex PCR; TCRdb's copy has only in-frame clones and lacks some. The repertoire holds roughly 2 million clones, with around 95% as singletons. Material for sequencing was naive CD4+ T cells sorted from blood. Subset specified: CD45RA+ positively selected. The receptor source for this set is a man younger than 35 in good health.

V and J are TRBV27 and TRBJ2-2; no firm D call. The CDR3 has 14 amino acids. V was cut by 3 bases and J by 3 bases, with 8 bases left in between. The germline V gene has CDR1 MNHEY and CDR2 SMNVEV (reference sequence). DNA of the CDR3: TGTGCCAGCAGTTTTGCGTCAGACACCGGGGAGCTGTTTTTT. Translating gives CASSFASDTGELFF.

The CDR3 reads CASSLGVYSNQPQHF. The CDR3, as DNA: TGTGCCAGCAGCTTAGGAGTATATAGCAATCAGCCCCAGCATTTT. The V call is TRBV7-8, the J call TRBJ1-5; D remains ambiguous. From germline, CDR1 is SGHVS and CDR2 FQNEAQ. Trimming took off 1 base at V and 0 bases at J, with 7 bases between the two ends. The CDR3 length is 15 residues.

The genes are TRBV19 and TRBJ1-6; weak D call: TRBD1 (5 bases). V lost 7 bases and J lost 0, with 16 bases in between. CDR3 length: 17 amino acids. CDR1 and CDR2 (germline): LNHDA, SQIVND (reference sequence). The CDR3 coding sequence is TGTGCCAGTAACAAGGGGACGGAGAGCTCCTATAATTCACCCCTCCACTTT. Protein: CASNKGTESSYNSPLHF.

The V gene is TRBV18, the J gene TRBJ2-2; the D gene is possibly TRBD1 (5 bases). V was cut by 4 bases and J by 1 base, with 7 bases left in between. Germline-derived CDR1 and CDR2 are KGHSH and LQKENI. This CDR3 region has 14 residues. CDR3 loop: CASSQGVNTGELFF. In DNA, the CDR3 is TGTGCCAGCTCACAAGGGGTGAACACCGGGGAGCTGTTTTTT.

This clone turned up a few times. Distinct nucleotide sequences in the sample also encode this CDR3. V is TRBV7-2 and J is TRBJ2-1; 10 bases map to TRBD2. Germline values: CDR1 SGHTA, CDR2 FQGNSA. V gave up 1 base and J gave up 4 bases; unmatched junction bases: 1. The CDR3 extends over 15 amino acids. The CDR3 loop reads CASSLELAGYNEQFF. The CDR3 DNA follows: TGTGCCAGCAGCTTAGAACTAGCGGGATACAATGAGCAGTTCTTC.

This clone was observed a single time. The CDR3 loop is CSARPGHTQYF. The CDR3 DNA reads TGCAGTGCTAGGCCCGGGCATACGCAGTATTTT. The chain uses TRBV20-1 and TRBJ2-3; no definite D call. This CDR3 comprises 11 residues. Trimming left V 3 bases short and J 7 bases short, with 8 bases between. CDR1 and CDR2 from the germline V gene are DFQATT and SNEGSKA (reference sequence).

As DNA, the CDR3 is TGTGCCAGCAGTTTATCGGCTGTTTTGAGGGGGAGGGCAGATACGCAGTATTTT. This translates into CASSLSAVLRGRADTQYF. This chain joins TRBV27 and TRBJ2-3; a possible D gene is TRBD2 (7 bases). The CDR3 has 18 amino acids. V was shortened by 0 bases and J by 4 bases, with 20 bases between the two germline ends. Germline assignment: CDR1 MNHEY and CDR2 SMNVEV (reference sequence).

V usage is TRBV7-2 and J usage is TRBJ1-4; TRBD1 aligns across 7 bases. The CDR3 length is 15 residues. Trimming removed 5 bases from V and 8 bases from J; junction bases left unmatched: 11. CDR1 is SGHTA, CDR2 FQGNSA, per germline. This chain's CDR3 is CASSVGTEKREKLFF. The CDR3 DNA is TGTGCCAGCAGCGTAGGGACAGAAAAACGAGAAAAACTGTTTTTT.

V usage is TRBV14 and J usage is TRBJ2-7, with no clear D. CDR1 and CDR2 from the germline V gene are SGHDN and FVKESK. Deletions cut 1 base from V and 9 bases from J, with 10 bases between. CDR3 length: 12 residues. This chain's CDR3 is CASSQGVGGQYF. CDR3 nucleotides: TGTGCCAGCAGCCAAGGGGTCGGCGGGCAGTACTTC.

The V and J genes are TRBV7-2 and TRBJ2-1, with TRBD2 matching over 11 bases. Trimming took 5 bases from V and 6 from J; bases not matched to a gene: 6. CDR3 length equals 15 residues. Germline CDR1 reads SGHTA; CDR2 reads FQGNSA. This CDR3 reads CASSLGLAGPNEQFF. CDR3 coding DNA: TGTGCCAGCAGCCTTGGACTAGCGGGCCCCAATGAGCAGTTCTTC. Full variable domain (rest looked up from reference TRBV7-2 and TRBJ2-1): GAGVSQSPSNKVTEKGKDVELRCDPISGHTALYWYRQSLGQGLEFLIYFQGNSAPDKSGLPSDRFSAERTGGSVSTLTIQRTQQEDSAVYLCASSLGLAGPNEQFFGPGTRLTVL.